A selection of T cell receptor beta chains follows, all from one sample in a study of PD-L1 blockade in urothelial cancer. Assay: immunoSEQ multiplex PCR; the TCRdb copy retains only in-frame clones and omits some. The data hold roughly 25,000 clones, with approximately 84% observed a single time. Sequencing used PBMCs, obtained around atezolizumab (anti-PD-L1) treatment. These receptors originate from a man in his 70s with urothelial cancer. Both conserved end residues are part of each CDR3. D genes are given only for firm matches. Some rows mark clone size as missing; the rest say once, few, many or name a class of expanded clone.

j_call,v_call,clone_size,d_call,cdr3_nt,cdr3_aa
TRBJ2-7,TRBV6-6,NA,NA,TGTGCCAGCAGGATGGGGGGGCCCCCTCTCGAGCAGTACTTC,CASRMGGPPLEQYF
TRBJ1-2,TRBV6-1,NA,TRBD1,TGTGCCAGCAGTGATCCAGGGGGCGCCGGTGGCTACACCTTC,CASSDPGGAGGYTF
TRBJ2-3,TRBV5-1,NA,NA,TGCGCCAGCAGCCCAGGACAGTTGATCACAGATACGCAGTATTTT,CASSPGQLITDTQYF
TRBJ2-1,TRBV6-4,NA,NA,TGTGCCAGCAGTGTTAGCAGGGCGCCGTACAATGAGCAGTTCTTC,CASSVSRAPYNEQFF
TRBJ1-2,TRBV5-1,NA,NA,TGCGCCAGCAGCCGGGATCCTAACTATGGCTACACCTTC,CASSRDPNYGYTF
TRBJ2-7,TRBV5-5,once,NA,TGTGCCAGCAGCCCGGACAGCCGCACCCGAACCTACGAGCAGTACTTC,CASSPDSRTRTYEQYF
TRBJ1-5,TRBV19,NA,NA,TGTGCCAGTAGTATTCGGGGGGCAGAGGGACAGCCCCAGCATTTT,CASSIRGAEGQPQHF
TRBJ2-6,TRBV18,NA,NA,TGTGCCAGCTCACCGCTGGAGTTCAACTCTGGGGCCAACGTCCTGACTTTC,CASSPLEFNSGANVLTF
TRBJ2-7,TRBV30,NA,TRBD2,TGTGCCTGGAGTAGGGGACTAGCGTCTTCTGACGAGCAGTACTTC,CAWSRGLASSDEQYF
TRBJ2-3,TRBV5-4,few,TRBD2,TGTGCCAGCAGCTTAGCGGGGAGGAGTACAGATACGCAGTATTTT,CASSLAGRSTDTQYF
TRBJ2-1,TRBV27,once,NA,TGTGCCAGCAGTCGGGGAAATGAGCAGTTCTTC,CASSRGNEQFF
TRBJ2-7,TRBV5-6,NA,TRBD1,TGTGCCAGCAGCCCCACGGGACAGGGCCTATACGAGCAGTACTTC,CASSPTGQGLYEQYF
TRBJ1-2,TRBV9,NA,NA,TGTGCCAGCAGCGTAATGAGGGAGAGTGGCTACACCTTC,CASSVMRESGYTF
TRBJ2-1,TRBV5-3,NA,TRBD2,TGTGCCAGAAGCTTACTCGGGAGGGGAGACAATGAGCAGTTCTTC,CARSLLGRGDNEQFF
TRBJ2-1,TRBV28,NA,TRBD2,TGTGCCAGCAGTTCCCATAGCGGGAGGGCGACCTACAATGAGCAGTTCTTC,CASSSHSGRATYNEQFF
TRBJ2-7,TRBV6-1,NA,TRBD1,TGTGCCAGCAGACCCACAGGGGAAAAAAACTACGAGCAGTACTTC,CASRPTGEKNYEQYF
TRBJ2-2,TRBV12-5,few,TRBD1,TGTGCTAGTAAACGGGACAGGGGCAACACCGGGGAGCTGTTTTTT,CASKRDRGNTGELFF
TRBJ2-2,TRBV5-6,NA,NA,TGTGCCAGCACCTTGGGGGACTGGGACACCGGGGAGCTGTTTTTT,CASTLGDWDTGELFF
TRBJ2-7,TRBV7-8,NA,TRBD2,TGTGCCAGCAGCTTTGGACTAGCGCTCTCCTACGAGCAGTACTTC,CASSFGLALSYEQYF
TRBJ2-7,TRBV2,NA,NA,TGTGCCAGCACCATCGGGAGAGTGACCTACGAGCAGTACTTC,CASTIGRVTYEQYF
TRBJ2-2,TRBV11-3,NA,TRBD2,TGTGCCAGCAGCTGGGGGGGCGGGGAGCTGTTTTTT,CASSWGGGELFF
TRBJ2-2,TRBV27,NA,TRBD1,TGTGCCAGCAGTTACAGGGGGCTCGGCACCGGGGAGCTGTTTTTT,CASSYRGLGTGELFF
TRBJ2-7,TRBV28,NA,TRBD1,TGTGCCAGCAGTTTACCCTACCCCGCCGGGACAGGGGGGTACGAGCAGTACTTC,CASSLPYPAGTGGYEQYF